This section outlines one T cell receptor beta chain sequence together with its context. Its antigen is not identified. Only in-frame clones appear in the TCRdb table, and some are missing; sequencing was by immunoSEQ multiplex PCR. The profile shows 130,000 to 150,000 clones, just over 85% of them singletons. These data belong to a study of cytomegalovirus exposure and HLA in healthy donors. Findings and limits, study-wide: Across donors, most TCRs were seen rarely, yet some public ones were widespread. Researchers counted around 180 TCR beta chains as cytomegalovirus-associated.

The CDR3 totals 15 residues. V was pared by 0 bases and J by 4 bases, with 3 bases of the junction left unmatched. Germline V gene lookup returns CDR1 SGHRS and CDR2 YFSETQ. Sequencing input: PBMCs. The chain joins TRBV5-1 to TRBJ2-3, with 9 bases matching TRBD2. The sequence was obtained from a young woman in good health and CMV-seropositive. Here the CDR3 DNA reads TGCGCCAGCAGCTTGGGCGGGGGGGCCCCAGATACGCAGTATTTT. This translates into CASSLGGGAPDTQYF.